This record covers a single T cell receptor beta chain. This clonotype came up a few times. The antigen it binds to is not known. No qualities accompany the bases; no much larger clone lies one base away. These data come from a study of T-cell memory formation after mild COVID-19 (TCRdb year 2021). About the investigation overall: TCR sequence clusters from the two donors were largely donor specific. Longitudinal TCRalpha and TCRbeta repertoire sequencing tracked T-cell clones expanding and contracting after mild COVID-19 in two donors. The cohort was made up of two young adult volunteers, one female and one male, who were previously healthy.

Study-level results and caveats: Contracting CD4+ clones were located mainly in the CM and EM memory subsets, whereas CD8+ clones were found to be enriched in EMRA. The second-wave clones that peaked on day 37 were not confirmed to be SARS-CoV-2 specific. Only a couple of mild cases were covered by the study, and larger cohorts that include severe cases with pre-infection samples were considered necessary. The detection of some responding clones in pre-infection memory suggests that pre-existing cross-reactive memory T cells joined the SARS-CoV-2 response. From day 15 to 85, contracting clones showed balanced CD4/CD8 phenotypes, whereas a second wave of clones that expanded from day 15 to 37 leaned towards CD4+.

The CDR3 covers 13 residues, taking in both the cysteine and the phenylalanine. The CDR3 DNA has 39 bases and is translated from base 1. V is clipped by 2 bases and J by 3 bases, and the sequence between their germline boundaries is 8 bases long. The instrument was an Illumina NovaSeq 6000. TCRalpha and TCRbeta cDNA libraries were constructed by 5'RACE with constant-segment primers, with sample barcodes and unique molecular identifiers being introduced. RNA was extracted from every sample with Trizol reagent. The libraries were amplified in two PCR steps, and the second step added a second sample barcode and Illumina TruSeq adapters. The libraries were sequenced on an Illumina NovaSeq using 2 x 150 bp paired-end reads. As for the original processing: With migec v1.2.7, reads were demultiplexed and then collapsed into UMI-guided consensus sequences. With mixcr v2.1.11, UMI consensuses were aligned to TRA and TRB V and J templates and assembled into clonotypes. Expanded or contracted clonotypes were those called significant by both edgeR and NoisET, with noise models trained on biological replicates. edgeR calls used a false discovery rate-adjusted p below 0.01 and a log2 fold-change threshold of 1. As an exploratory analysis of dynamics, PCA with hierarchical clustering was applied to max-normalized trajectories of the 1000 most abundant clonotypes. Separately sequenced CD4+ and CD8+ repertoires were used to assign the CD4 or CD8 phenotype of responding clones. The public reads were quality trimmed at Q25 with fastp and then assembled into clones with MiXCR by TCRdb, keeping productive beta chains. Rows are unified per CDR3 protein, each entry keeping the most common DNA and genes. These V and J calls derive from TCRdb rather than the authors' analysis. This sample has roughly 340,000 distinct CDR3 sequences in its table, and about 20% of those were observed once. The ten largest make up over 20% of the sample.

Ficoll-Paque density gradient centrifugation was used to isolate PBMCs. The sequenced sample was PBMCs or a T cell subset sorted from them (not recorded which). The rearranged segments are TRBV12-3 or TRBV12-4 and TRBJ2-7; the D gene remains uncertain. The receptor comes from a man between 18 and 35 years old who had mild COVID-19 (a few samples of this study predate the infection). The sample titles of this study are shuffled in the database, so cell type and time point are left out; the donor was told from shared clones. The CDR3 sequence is CASSLRRVYEQYF. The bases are TGTGCCAGCAGTTTACGGCGTGTCTACGAGCAGTACTTC.